The TCR beta chain described here comes from a study of shared clonotypes between healthy human individuals. Findings and limits, study-wide: Despite large depth, sorted-subset datasets appeared incompletely sequenced.

Donors were healthy HIV-negative adults without recently reported acute infections or vaccinations. Trimming cost V 2 bases and J 5 bases, with 19 bases left between them. The CDR3 is 16 residues long. Germline assignment: CDR1 MGHRA and CDR2 YSYEKL. Points on this clone: The antigen is undetermined.

Per the authors' pipeline: Filtering differed for immunoSEQ, which gave only junction sequences without quality scores. Generated by immunoSEQ multiplex PCR, the TCRdb table keeps only in-frame clones and is missing some. That table is the source of V, J and clone size, and D and trimming were worked out from the DNA. The repertoire includes about 2.3 million clones, about 90% of them detected once, and 0.3% to 0.45% sits in the top ten. The source of this sequence is a man aged 18 to 29 in good health. Some clones in this sample may be carry-over from other donors' samples. The chain couples TRBV4-1 to TRBJ2-7, with TRBD2 as a possible D gene (6 bases). Specimen: naive CD4+ T cells from PBMCs. Subset specified: CD45RA+ positively selected. CDR3 protein: CASSQRMGGGIDEQYF. CDR3 DNA sequence: TGCGCCAGCAGCCAACGAATGGGTGGCGGGATCGACGAGCAGTACTTC.